Listed below are T cell receptor beta chains from one sample, sequenced in a study of CD8+ T cells in alopecia areata. The data were produced by immunoSEQ multiplex PCR, yet TCRdb's version contains in-frame clones alone and is incomplete. The sample shows roughly 200,000 clones, 53% of them seen only once. The sequencing used CD8+ T cells sorted from blood, collected at week 24, from a patient treated with tofacitinib. The receptor set was obtained from a human donor with alopecia areata. Both conserved end residues are part of each CDR3. D genes are given only for firm matches. Where a row states a size, it is once, few, many or the class of an expanded clone; other rows omit it.

>NA|TRBJ2-2|TRBV29-1|NA
TGCAGTGCTGTAGTGGCCGGGGAGCTGTTTTTT
CSAVVAGELFF
>NA|TRBJ2-1|TRBV29-1|few
TGCAGCGTTGAGGCTGGGTACGACAATGAGCAGTTCTTC
CSVEAGYDNEQFF
>NA|TRBJ1-2|TRBV27|NA
TGTGCCGCTCGGAGGGCCCTGGGCTATGGCTACACCTTC
CAARRALGYGYTF
>NA|TRBJ2-3|TRBV4-3|NA
TGCGCCAGCAGCCTAGCGGCCGCGGGTAGGGGGCAGTATTTT
CASSLAAAGRGQYF
>NA|TRBJ2-4|TRBV15|NA
TGTGCCACCAGCAGCCCCAATGGGATTCAGTACTTC
CATSSPNGIQYF
>NA|TRBJ2-7|TRBV9|NA
TGTGCCAGCAGCTTGGGGAACTCGTACGAGCAGTACTTC
CASSLGNSYEQYF
>NA|TRBJ1-5|TRBV5-1|NA
TGCGCCAGCAGCTTGGCGGCAGGGTATCAGCCCCAGCATTTT
CASSLAAGYQPQHF
>NA|TRBJ1-2|TRBV6-1|NA
TGTGCCAGCAGTCGGCTGAAAGCTAACTATGGCTACACCTTC
CASSRLKANYGYTF
>NA|TRBJ1-2|TRBV2|NA
TGTGCCAGCAGTGACAGGAGCTATGGCTACACCTTC
CASSDRSYGYTF
>TRBD1|TRBJ1-5|TRBV9|NA
TGTGCCAGCAGCGAAACAGGGGGTAGTCAGCCCCAGCATTTT
CASSETGGSQPQHF
>TRBD1|TRBJ2-7|TRBV7-6|NA
TGTGCCAGCAGCCCCCGTCCAGGGGGCTTAACAGGGAACTCCTACGAGCAGTACTTC
CASSPRPGGLTGNSYEQYF
>NA|TRBJ2-6|TRBV7-9|NA
TGTGCCAGCAGCAAACCGGGAGACCCTTCTGGGGCCAACGTCCTGACTTTC
CASSKPGDPSGANVLTF
>NA|TRBJ2-6|TRBV6-1|NA
TGTGCCAGCAGTGAAGCCTGGGCCCGGGCCAACGTCCTGACTTTC
CASSEAWARANVLTF
>NA|TRBJ1-5|TRBV5-6|NA
TGTGCCAGCAGCTTGGAATCAGAGGGAAATCAGCCCCAGCATTTT
CASSLESEGNQPQHF
>NA|TRBJ1-4|TRBV29-1|few
TGCAGCGTTTCGAACAGGGCAACTAATGAAAAACTGTTTTTT
CSVSNRATNEKLFF
>NA|TRBJ1-2|TRBV30|NA
TGTGCCTCTCGGGCCAAATATGGCTACACCTTC
CASRAKYGYTF
>NA|TRBJ1-5|TRBV19|once
TGTGCCAGTACAGAGTCTCGGGGGGGCAGCAATCAGCCCCAGCATTTT
CASTESRGGSNQPQHF
>NA|TRBJ1-1|TRBV7-9|once
TGTGCCAGCAGCTTTGAGACGAACACTGAAGCTTTCTTT
CASSFETNTEAFF
>NA|TRBJ1-2|TRBV2|few
TGTGCCAGCAGTGAAGGTCCCACATCATATGGCTACACCTTC
CASSEGPTSYGYTF
>NA|TRBJ2-5|TRBV11-2|NA
TGTGCCAGCAGCTTAGCCAGCGGGCCATCCAGGGAGACCCAGTACTTC
CASSLASGPSRETQYF
>NA|TRBJ2-5|TRBV4-3|NA
TGCGCCAGCAGCCAAGACAGGGGTATTGAGACCCAGTACTTC
CASSQDRGIETQYF
>NA|TRBJ1-6|TRBV4-3|NA
TGCGCCAGCAGCCAAGGAAGACTTAATTCACCCCTCCACTTT
CASSQGRLNSPLHF
>TRBD1|TRBJ1-2|TRBV7-6|NA
TGTGCCAGCAGCTCGGACAGGGGGCGGTCTGGCTACACCTTC
CASSSDRGRSGYTF
>NA|TRBJ2-3|TRBV4-3|NA
TGCGCCAGCAGCGCAGGGGTGGGCACAGATACGCAGTATTTT
CASSAGVGTDTQYF
>NA|TRBJ1-1|TRBV2|NA
TGTGCCAGCCTCAATCAGGGTTGGACTGAAGCTTTCTTT
CASLNQGWTEAFF
>NA|TRBJ1-2|TRBV5-1|few
TGCGCCAGCAGTGCGCAGTGGGGAAGGGAAGGCTACACCTTC
CASSAQWGREGYTF
>TRBD1|TRBJ2-7|TRBV4-1|few
TGCGCCAGCAGCGTCCAGGGGGGACAGGGCTACGAGCAGTACTTC
CASSVQGGQGYEQYF
>TRBD1|TRBJ2-7|TRBV11-2|NA
TGTGCCATCCAGCTGACAGGGGACCTATACGAGCAGTACTTC
CAIQLTGDLYEQYF
>NA|TRBJ2-7|TRBV14|few
TGTGCCAGCAGCCACAGGGGTTTTGGCTACGAGCAGTACTTC
CASSHRGFGYEQYF
>TRBD1|TRBJ1-2|TRBV9|NA
TGTGCCAGCTCCTACGGCGACAGGGGAGGAGGAGGCTACACCTTC
CASSYGDRGGGGYTF
>NA|TRBJ1-1|TRBV13|few
TGTGCCAGCAGCCTTGCCACTGAAGCTTTCTTT
CASSLATEAFF
>TRBD1|TRBJ2-7|TRBV13|NA
TGTGCCAGCAGCCCCTCCGGGACAGGGATCCACGAGCAGTACTTC
CASSPSGTGIHEQYF
>TRBD2|TRBJ2-2|TRBV29-1|NA
TGCAGCGTTGGGGGACTAGCGGGGTCCACCGGGGAGCTGTTTTTT
CSVGGLAGSTGELFF
>NA|TRBJ2-5|TRBV30|once
TGTGCCCGGCAGGGGATCCTTGGAGAGACCCAGTACTTC
CARQGILGETQYF
>TRBD1|TRBJ2-2|TRBV7-8|NA
TGTGCCAGCAGCTTCGGGACAGGGGGCTTCACCGGGGAGCTGTTTTTT
CASSFGTGGFTGELFF
>NA|TRBJ2-5|TRBV10-2|few
TGCGCCAGCATTCGAGGAGAGACCCAGTACTTC
CASIRGETQYF
>TRBD2|TRBJ2-7|TRBV5-1|NA
TGCGCCAGCAGCGATACTAGCGGGGGGCGCTACGAGCAGTACTTC
CASSDTSGGRYEQYF
>TRBD2|TRBJ2-6|TRBV9|few
TGTGCCAGCAGCAACCGACTAGCGGGGGGTTTCTCTGGGGCCAACGTCCTGACTTTC
CASSNRLAGGFSGANVLTF
>NA|TRBJ2-7|TRBV7-6|once
TGTGCCAGCAGCTCACCGGGACAATTCTACGAGCAGTACTTC
CASSSPGQFYEQYF
>NA|TRBJ1-5|TRBV18|few
TGTGCCAGCTCTCCGGGACGGAACAATCAGCCCCAGCATTTT
CASSPGRNNQPQHF
>NA|TRBJ1-5|TRBV27|NA
TGTGCCAGCAGTCCTGAAGGGGCTGGATGGCAGCCCCAGCATTTT
CASSPEGAGWQPQHF
>TRBD2|TRBJ2-5|TRBV6-1|NA
TGTGCCAGCGGTGAAGCGGGGGGCAGGCAAGAGACCCAGTACTTC
CASGEAGGRQETQYF
>TRBD2|TRBJ2-7|TRBV28|NA
TGTGCCAGCAGTTCCGGACTAGCGCGGGAGCAGTACTTC
CASSSGLAREQYF
>NA|TRBJ2-1|TRBV5-6|once
TGTGCCAGCAGCTTTAGCGACCCCTACAATGAGCAGTTCTTC
CASSFSDPYNEQFF
>TRBD1|TRBJ1-1|TRBV7-9|once
TGTGCCAGCAGCCCCGGGACAGGGAAGACTGAAGCTTTCTTT
CASSPGTGKTEAFF
>NA|TRBJ1-1|TRBV29-1|NA
TGCAGCGTTGAGGGGGGTTACTTT
CSVEGGYF
>NA|TRBJ2-2|TRBV29-1|few
TGCAGCGTTGAAAAGGGTCCCTCGGGTATCGGGGAGCTGTTTTTT
CSVEKGPSGIGELFF
>NA|TRBJ1-1|TRBV25-1|once
TGTGCCAGCGGAGCGGGTGCGGGCGCGAACACTGAAGCTTTCTTT
CASGAGAGANTEAFF
>NA|TRBJ2-6|TRBV29-1|few
TGCAGCGTTGAAGACCCTGGGCTCGGGGCCAACGTCCTGACTTTC
CSVEDPGLGANVLTF
>NA|TRBJ1-1|TRBV29-1|few
TGCAGCGTTGAAGAAGGGCGACAGAAGGAAGCTTTCTTT
CSVEEGRQKEAFF
>TRBD1|TRBJ2-3|TRBV2|NA
TGTGCCAGCTATATCACAGGGGGCACAGATACGCAGTATTTT
CASYITGGTDTQYF
>TRBD2|TRBJ2-1|TRBV29-1|few
TGCAGCGGCAAGACTAGCGGGGGATACAATGAGCAGTTCTTC
CSGKTSGGYNEQFF
>NA|TRBJ1-1|TRBV30|NA
TGTGCCTGGAGTTCGGGTACTGAAGCTTTCTTT
CAWSSGTEAFF
>NA|TRBJ2-5|TRBV10-1|NA
TGCGCCAGCAGTGAGTCGAAGGCAGGGGATTCAGAGACCCAGTACTTC
CASSESKAGDSETQYF
>NA|TRBJ2-1|TRBV9|few
TGTGCCAGCAGCGTAGGAGGGAAGAATGAGCAGTTCTTC
CASSVGGKNEQFF
>NA|TRBJ1-4|TRBV29-1|few
TGCAGAGGGGAAGAAAAACTGTTTTTT
CRGEEKLFF
>NA|TRBJ2-2|TRBV27|NA
TGTGCCAGCAGTTTGCAGGGCTTTCGGACCGGGGAGCTGTTTTTT
CASSLQGFRTGELFF
>TRBD1|TRBJ1-2|TRBV27|NA
TGTGCCAGCAGTACTCCCGGGACAGCCTATGGCTACACCTTC
CASSTPGTAYGYTF
>NA|TRBJ2-7|TRBV29-1|few
TGCAGCGTTGATGGAGCCGGAGATCTCGACTACGAGCAGTACTTC
CSVDGAGDLDYEQYF
>TRBD1|TRBJ2-7|TRBV7-2|few
TGTGCCAGCAGCTTAGGAATATTCGGGACAGCAAACGAGCAGTACTTC
CASSLGIFGTANEQYF